Below, 28 T cell receptor beta chains from the same sample are listed, as sequenced in a study of T cells in Graves' hyperthyroidism and ophthalmopathy. Regions amplified from RNA transcripts were the TCR beta CDR3 regions. First-round RT-PCR targeting the TCR CDR3 was performed with the HTBI primer set. Via MiXCR, TCRdb re-called the multiplex PCR reads, giving one row per CDR3 protein. This sample yields hundreds of thousands of distinct CDR3 sequences, of which around a quarter are seen a single time; around 67% belongs to the top ten. Sequencing was performed on blood. The receptors here all came from a man aged 50 or older with Graves' hyperthyroidism.

This clonotype was observed at least ten times. The chain links TRBV12-3 or TRBV12-4 to TRBJ2-7, with 16 positions matching TRBD2. The CDR3 extends over 15 amino acids. V lost 3 bases to trimming and J lost 7 bases; unmatched junction nucleotides: 3. For the CDR3, the DNA is TGTGCCAGCAGTTTTGGGACTAGCGGGAGGGAGGAGCAGTACTTC. It specifies CASSFGTSGREEQYF.

The chain employs TRBV7-9 and TRBJ1-2; tentative D call: TRBD1 (5 bases). V was trimmed by 3 bases and J by 3 bases, leaving 11 bases between them. The V gene's germline CDR1 is SEHNR and CDR2 FQNEAQ (reference sequence). The length of the CDR3 is 14 residues. CDR3 nucleotide sequence: TGTGCCAGCAGCTTCGGGACTGAATACTATGGCTACACCTTC. It yields the protein CASSFGTEYYGYTF.

The chain uses TRBV6-1 and TRBJ2-2; D gene ambiguous. The V gene's germline CDR1 is MNHNS and CDR2 SASEGT. The V end lost 6 bases, the J end lost 0 bases, and 11 bases lay between the germline ends. The CDR3 runs 15 residues. CDR3 in DNA: TGTGCCAGCAGACGCACGGAAGCGAACACCGGGGAGCTGTTTTTT. Protein sequence: CASRRTEANTGELFF.

The chain links TRBV15 to TRBJ2-5; D remains ambiguous. Germline lookup yields CDR1 LNHNV and CDR2 YYDKDF (reference sequence). Trimming stripped 0 bases from V and 1 base from J, with 6 bases between. CDR3 length: 14 residues. The CDR3 region is CATSRDLGQETQYF. As DNA, the CDR3 is TGTGCCACCAGCAGAGATCTGGGCCAAGAGACCCAGTACTTC.

V is TRBV30 and J is TRBJ2-5; no clear D. The CDR3 has 12 amino acids. V was shortened by 0 bases and J by 11 bases, with 13 bases between the two germline ends. Germline V gene lookup returns CDR1 GTSNPN and CDR2 SVGIG (reference sequence). The CDR3 coding sequence is TGTGCCTGGAGTGTGGGCCCCCATGGACAGTACTTC. It specifies CAWSVGPHGQYF.

At least ten counts were recorded for this clonotype. This chain connects TRBV12-3 or TRBV12-4 to TRBJ2-5; no clear D gene. Deletions cut 5 bases from V and 4 bases from J, with 11 bases between. The CDR3 contains 13 residues. The CDR3 coding sequence is TGTGCCAGCAGTCCGCTAGGGCCAGAGACCCAGTACTTC. Amino acid sequence: CASSPLGPETQYF.

The chain joins TRBV2 to TRBJ2-7; the match to TRBD2 covers 12 bases. With V trimmed by 8 bases and J by 3 bases, 8 bases remained unmatched. Germline V gives CDR1 SNHLY, CDR2 FYNNEI. The CDR3 extends over 15 amino acids. The CDR3 region is CASQPTGLAGYEQYF. In nucleotides, the CDR3 is TGTGCCAGCCAACCCACGGGACTAGCGGGCTACGAGCAGTACTTC.

V gene TRBV5-1 combines with J gene TRBJ2-2, with 7 bases matching TRBD1. Germline values: CDR1 SGHRS, CDR2 YFSETQ. The V gene end was trimmed by 2 bases and the J gene end by 7 bases; junction bases not matched to a gene: 5. The CDR3 covers 14 residues. The CDR3 sequence: CASSLKGAGGELFF. CDR3 nucleotide sequence: TGCGCCAGCAGCTTAAAGGGGGCTGGCGGGGAGCTGTTTTTT.

This clonotype was detected many times. V is TRBV2 and J is TRBJ2-1, with TRBD2 matching 13 bases. After removal of 6 bases from V and 6 bases from J, the junction contained 5 bases not matched to a gene. CDR3 size: 15 residues. Per the germline V gene, CDR1 is SNHLY and CDR2 is FYNNEI. CDR3 loop: CASSGTSGKGNEQFF. CDR3 bases: TGTGCCAGCAGCGGGACTAGCGGGAAGGGCAATGAGCAGTTCTTC. The full variable domain, its missing parts supplied by reference TRBV2 and TRBJ2-1, is EPEVTQTPSHQVTQMGQEVILRCVPISNHLYFYWYRQILGQKVEFLVSFYNNEISEKSEIFDDQFSVERPDGSNFTLKIRSTKLEDSAMYFCASSGTSGKGNEQFFGPGTRLTVL.

Only a few counts were recorded for this clonotype. V usage is TRBV20-1 and J usage is TRBJ2-3, with 8 bases matching TRBD1. CDR1 is DFQATT and CDR2 is SNEGSKA in the germline V gene (reference sequence). The ends lost 5 bases at V and 2 bases at J; junction bases unmatched: 6. The CDR3 consists of 14 residues. For the CDR3, the DNA is TGCAGTGCTCCCAGACAGGGGACCACAGATACGCAGTATTTT. This encodes CSAPRQGTTDTQYF.

The chain combines TRBV27 with TRBJ1-2; 11 bases are a match to TRBD1. J gave up 7 bases and V 7 bases, and 5 bases lay outside the gene matches. The CDR3 runs to 13 residues. The germline gives CDR1 MNHEY, CDR2 SMNVEV (reference sequence). CDR3 DNA sequence: TGTGCCAGCACCTCCGGGACAGGGGGTGGCTACACCTTC. Its translation: CASTSGTGGGYTF.

The V gene is TRBV12-3 or TRBV12-4, the J gene TRBJ2-1; D may match TRBD1 or TRBD2 (5 bases each). This CDR3 spans 16 amino acids. V gave up 6 bases and J gave up 2 bases, with 17 bases separating them. DNA for the CDR3: TGTGCCAGCAGGACCTCCCAGGGACCGACCTACAATGAGCAGTTCTTC. Translating gives CASRTSQGPTYNEQFF.

Only a few counts were recorded for this clonotype. J is TRBJ1-1 and V is TRBV3-1, with D uncertain. V was trimmed by 4 bases and J by 0 bases, leaving 6 bases between them. Germline CDR1 and CDR2: LGHDT and YNNKEL (reference sequence). This CDR3 contains 13 residues. DNA for the CDR3: TGTGCCAGCAGCCGTTTTATGAACACTGAAGCTTTCTTT. Protein sequence: CASSRFMNTEAFF.

The chain links TRBV20-1 to TRBJ2-5, with TRBD1 as a possible D gene (6 bases). Near its end, the DNA agrees better with TRBJ2-1, so the J call may be wrong. Per germline, CDR1 DFQATT and CDR2 SNEGSKA (reference sequence). This CDR3 spans 12 amino acids. The CDR3 loop is CSAAWGPETQFF. Here the CDR3 DNA reads TGCAGTGCCGCCTGGGGGCCAGAGACCCAGTTCTTC.

The rearrangement joins TRBV2 to TRBJ1-2; the D is unclear. This CDR3 has 15 residues. V was pared by 7 bases and J by 4 bases, with 19 bases between. Germline V gene data show CDR1 as SNHLY and CDR2 as FYNNEI. The CDR3 sequence: CASIPSGGPGYGYTF. CDR3 DNA sequence: TGTGCCAGCATCCCGTCAGGTGGGCCAGGCTATGGCTACACCTTC.

This clonotype showed up just a few times. The chain has TRBV7-9 and TRBJ1-2; TRBD1 might be the D (5 bases). The CDR3 consists of 14 residues. The germline V gene encodes CDR1 SEHNR and CDR2 FQNEAQ (reference sequence). V lost 4 bases and J lost 5, with 14 bases in between. The DNA for the CDR3 is TGTGCCAGCAGCTCCCCTGGGACGTCGTATGGCTACACCTTC. Its translation: CASSSPGTSYGYTF.

The rearrangement joins TRBV15 to TRBJ2-7; 9 nucleotides align to TRBD1. This CDR3 has 17 residues. Per the germline V gene, CDR1 is LNHNV and CDR2 is YYDKDF (reference sequence). V trimming: 2 bases; J trimming: 1 base; junction bases outside the gene matches: 9. The CDR3 DNA follows: TGTGCCACCAGCAGATCCGCGGGGACAGGGACTTCCTACGAGCAGTACTTC. Translation: CATSRSAGTGTSYEQYF. Drawing the rest from reference TRBV15 and TRBJ2-7, the complete variable domain is DAMVIQNPRYQVTQFGKPVTLSCSQTLNHNVMYWYQQKSSQAPKLLFHYYDKDFNNEADTPDNFQSRRPNTSFCFLDIRSPGLGDTAMYLCATSRSAGTGTSYEQYFGPGTRLTVT.

This clonotype was picked up many times. The chain recombines TRBV12-3 or TRBV12-4 with TRBJ2-1, with TRBD2 matching over 8 bases. V lost 7 bases, J lost 0 bases, and 5 bases stayed unmatched. This CDR3 comprises 15 residues. The DNA of the CDR3 is TGTGCCAGCACCGAGAGCGGGAGCTCCTACAATGAGCAGTTCTTC. Its protein product is CASTESGSSYNEQFF.

The chain combines TRBV2 with TRBJ2-3, with TRBD2 matching over 7 bases. CDR1 SNHLY and CDR2 FYNNEI come from the germline V gene. V lost 2 bases and J lost 3; bases outside the gene matches: 2. The CDR3 extends over 14 amino acids. CDR3 nucleotide sequence: TGTGCCAGCAGTGAATGGCGGGGGACAGATACGCAGTATTTT. Encoded protein: CASSEWRGTDTQYF. The full variable domain, with the rest looked up from reference TRBV2 and TRBJ2-3, is EPEVTQTPSHQVTQMGQEVILRCVPISNHLYFYWYRQILGQKVEFLVSFYNNEISEKSEIFDDQFSVERPDGSNFTLKIRSTKLEDSAMYFCASSEWRGTDTQYFGPGTRLTVL.

This clonotype was detected many times. The chain recombines TRBV7-7 with TRBJ1-1; tentative D call: TRBD1 (6 bases). Germline V gives CDR1 SSHAT, CDR2 FNYEAQ (reference sequence). The CDR3 spans 15 residues. Trimming shortened V by 7 bases and J by 4 bases, and 19 bases separated the two germline ends. The CDR3 coding sequence is TGTGCCAGCACCCGATTGGGGGGCGCGGTCACTGAAGCTTTCTTT. This translates into CASTRLGGAVTEAFF.

The sample holds a few counts of this clonotype. V and J are TRBV19 and TRBJ1-2, with TRBD1 identical over 10 bases. Germline CDR1 reads LNHDA; CDR2 reads SQIVND (reference sequence). This CDR3 spans 11 amino acids. V lost 9 bases, J lost 8 bases, and 3 bases stayed unmatched. CDR3 loop: CASDRGQGYTF. In DNA, the CDR3 is TGTGCCAGCGACAGGGGGCAGGGCTACACCTTC.

The rearrangement joins TRBV27 to TRBJ2-3; the match to TRBD2 covers 14 bases. Germline CDR1 and CDR2: MNHEY and SMNVEV (reference sequence). This CDR3 region has 23 residues. The J segment lost 4 bases and the V segment lost 7 bases, leaving 28 bases of the junction unmatched. The CDR3 sequence is CASTRRPGGGTSGSPIRSDTQYF. CDR3 bases: TGTGCCAGCACCAGACGCCCGGGGGGGGGGACTAGCGGGAGTCCTATTCGATCAGATACGCAGTATTTT.

This clonotype turned up a few times. J is TRBJ2-1 and V is TRBV9; 9 bases align to TRBD2. The CDR3 loop spans 15 amino acids. Per the germline V gene, CDR1 is SGDLS and CDR2 is YYNGEE. V lost 1 base to trimming and J lost 6 bases; unmatched junction nucleotides: 5. CDR3 DNA sequence: TGTGCCAGCAGCGTAAGTAGCGGGAGTATCAATGAGCAGTTCTTC. It specifies CASSVSSGSINEQFF.

This clonotype was recorded a few times. The gene calls are TRBV28 and TRBJ1-6; 10 nucleotides align to TRBD1. The V gene's germline CDR1 is MDHEN and CDR2 SYDVKM. The trim removed 7 bases at V and 4 bases at J, leaving 7 bases unmatched. The CDR3 runs to 16 residues. CDR3 nucleotides: TGTGCCAGCAACTCTCCGGGACAGGGGTATAATTCACCCCTCCACTTT. Protein product: CASNSPGQGYNSPLHF.

V gene TRBV9 combines with J gene TRBJ2-5; TRBD1 agrees at 10 bases. CDR3 length equals 17 residues. Per the germline V gene, CDR1 is SGDLS and CDR2 is YYNGEE. V lost 0 bases, J lost 4 bases, and 9 bases stayed unmatched. DNA of the CDR3: TGTGCCAGCAGCGTAGGACAGGGGGCAACATGGGGAGAGACCCAGTACTTC. It translates to CASSVGQGATWGETQYF.

The rearrangement joins TRBV5-1 to TRBJ1-1, with D unclear. The CDR3 extends over 14 amino acids. Trimming took 0 bases from V and 6 from J, leaving 12 bases between them. CDR1 is SGHRS and CDR2 is YFSETQ in the germline V gene. CDR3 sequence reads: CASSLEGPRAEAFF. CDR3 coding DNA: TGCGCCAGCAGCTTGGAAGGCCCTCGGGCTGAAGCTTTCTTT.

This chain connects TRBV7-2 to TRBJ1-5; no reliable D call. In germline, CDR1 is SGHTA, CDR2 FQGNSA. The CDR3 is made up of 12 amino acids. V was cut by 2 bases and J by 7 bases, with 6 bases left in between. The CDR3: CASSLFGQPQHF. CDR3 sequence (DNA): TGTGCCAGCAGCTTATTTGGCCAGCCCCAGCATTTT.

Only a few counts were recorded for this clonotype. V usage is TRBV9 and J usage is TRBJ2-1, with TRBD2 matching over 7 bases. After removal of 3 bases from V and 8 bases from J, the junction contained 14 bases not matched to a gene. CDR3 length: 16 amino acids. The germline gives CDR1 SGDLS, CDR2 YYNGEE. The CDR3 nucleotides read TGTGCCAGCAGCGCCCCCACGGGGGAGGGATTTTATGAGCAGTTCTTC. This codes for CASSAPTGEGFYEQFF.